The following is a T cell receptor (beta chain) sequence with its context. Its antigen is not known. The CDR3 is made up of 16 amino acids. V was trimmed by 0 bases and J by 0 bases, leaving 9 bases between them. The germline V gene has CDR1 LGHNA and CDR2 YSLEER. The data are from a study of CD8+ T cells in alopecia areata. The overall study: Administration of oral tofacitinib to treated patients was at 5 to 10 mg twice daily.

Extracted RNA was reverse transcribed into cDNA, the sequencing template. Profiled with immunoSEQ multiplex PCR; TCRdb holds only in-frame clones, not every one. The data show about 140,000 clones, 82% seen once. Treatment noted: oral pan-JAK inhibitor, 5-10 mg twice daily. Alopecia areata patients provided lesional scalp punch biopsies and peripheral blood. Whole-study findings and limits: Because one nonresponder was included, the link of baseline CD8+ expansion to response is considered uncertain. Normal scalp had lower clonality than lesional scalp, with alopecia totalis/universalis lesions showing this most strongly.

The specimen comprised CD8+ T cells sorted from blood, sampled at week 4, from a patient treated with tofacitinib. The chain has TRBV4-3 and TRBJ1-3; no definite D call. The TCR was taken from a human donor with alopecia areata. The CDR3 DNA is TGCGCCAGCAGCCAAGACCCCCGTAACTCTGGAAACACCATATATTTT. Translation: CASSQDPRNSGNTIYF.